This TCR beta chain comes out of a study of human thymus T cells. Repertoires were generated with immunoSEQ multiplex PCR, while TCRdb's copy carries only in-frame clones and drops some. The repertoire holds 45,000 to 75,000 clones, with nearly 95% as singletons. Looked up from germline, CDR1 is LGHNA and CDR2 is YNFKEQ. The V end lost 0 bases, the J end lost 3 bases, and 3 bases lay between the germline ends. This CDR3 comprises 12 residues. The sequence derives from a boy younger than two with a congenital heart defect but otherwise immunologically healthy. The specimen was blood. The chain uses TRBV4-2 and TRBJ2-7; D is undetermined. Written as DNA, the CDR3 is TGTGCCAGCAGCCAAGATAGCTACGAGCAGTACTTC. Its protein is CASSQDSYEQYF.